This T cell receptor beta chain was retrieved from a study of blood T cell repertoires in COVID-19. Study details: The United States, Italy and Spain supplied acute and convalescent COVID-19 samples.

The germline gives CDR1 LGHNA, CDR2 YSLEER. The CDR3 runs to 20 residues. V shed 0 bases and J 5 bases; nucleotides not matched to a gene: 18. Per the original methods: From reference gene primer amplification, estimates of nucleated cell counts were derived. Assay: immunoSEQ multiplex PCR; the TCRdb copy retains only in-frame clones and omits some. The DNA was the basis for D and trimming; V, J and clone size are from that table. The sample shows about 25,000 clones, 87% of them seen only once. The chain links TRBV4-3 to TRBJ2-3, with 9 bases identical to TRBD2. What was sequenced was peripheral blood. The origin of this receptor is a human donor with active COVID-19. The donor label of this sample is uncertain. DNA for the CDR3: TGCGCCAGCAGCCAAGAAGGGGGGAGCGTTAGCGGGAGAGGTAAAGATACGCAGTATTTT. Translating it yields CASSQEGGSVSGRGKDTQYF.